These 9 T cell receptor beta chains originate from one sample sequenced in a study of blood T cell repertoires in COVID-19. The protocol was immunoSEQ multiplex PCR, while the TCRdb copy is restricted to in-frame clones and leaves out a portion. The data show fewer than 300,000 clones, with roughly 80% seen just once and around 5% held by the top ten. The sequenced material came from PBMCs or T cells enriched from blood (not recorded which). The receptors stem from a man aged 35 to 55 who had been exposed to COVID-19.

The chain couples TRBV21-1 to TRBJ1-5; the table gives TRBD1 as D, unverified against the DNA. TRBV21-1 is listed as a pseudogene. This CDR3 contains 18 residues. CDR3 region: CASSKVSQRQGWGQPQHF. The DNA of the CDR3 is TGTGCCAGCAGCAAAGTTTCCCAAAGACAGGGCTGGGGTCAGCCCCAGCATTTT.

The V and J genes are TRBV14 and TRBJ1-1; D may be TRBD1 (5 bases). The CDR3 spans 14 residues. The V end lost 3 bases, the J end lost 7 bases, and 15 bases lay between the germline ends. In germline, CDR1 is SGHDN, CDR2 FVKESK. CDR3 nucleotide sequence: TGTGCCAGCAGCCACATCCCGGGGGACGGTGAAGCTTTCTTT. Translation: CASSHIPGDGEAFF.

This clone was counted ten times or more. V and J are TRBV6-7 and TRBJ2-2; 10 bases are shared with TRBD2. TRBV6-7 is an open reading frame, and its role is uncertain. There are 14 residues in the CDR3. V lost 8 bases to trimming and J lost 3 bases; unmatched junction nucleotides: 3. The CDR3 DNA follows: TGTGCCAGCGGGCTAGCGGGAGACACCGGGGAGCTGTTTTTT. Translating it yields CASGLAGDTGELFF.

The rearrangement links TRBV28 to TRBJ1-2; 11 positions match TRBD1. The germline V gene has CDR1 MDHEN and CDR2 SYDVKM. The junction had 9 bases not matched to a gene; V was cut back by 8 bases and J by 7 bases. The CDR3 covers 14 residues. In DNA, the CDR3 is TGTGCCAGCGAGCCTGGACAGGGGGCATTTGGCTACACCTTC. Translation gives CASEPGQGAFGYTF.

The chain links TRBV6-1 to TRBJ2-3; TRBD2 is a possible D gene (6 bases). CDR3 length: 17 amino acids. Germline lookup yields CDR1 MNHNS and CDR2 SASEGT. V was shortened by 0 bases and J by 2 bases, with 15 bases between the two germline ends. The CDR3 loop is CASSEALRGLDTDTQYF. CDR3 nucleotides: TGTGCCAGCAGTGAAGCGCTTCGGGGACTGGACACAGATACGCAGTATTTT.

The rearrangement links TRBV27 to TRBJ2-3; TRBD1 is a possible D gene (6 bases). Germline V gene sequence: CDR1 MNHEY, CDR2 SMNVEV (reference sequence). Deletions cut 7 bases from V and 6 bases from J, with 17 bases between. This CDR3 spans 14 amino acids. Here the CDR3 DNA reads TGTGCCAGCACCAAGTGGGGGACATCCGATACGCAGTATTTT. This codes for CASTKWGTSDTQYF.

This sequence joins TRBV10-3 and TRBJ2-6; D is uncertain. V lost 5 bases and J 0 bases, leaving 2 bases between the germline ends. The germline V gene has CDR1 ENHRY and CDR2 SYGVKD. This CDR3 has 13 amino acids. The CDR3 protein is CAISRSGANVLTF. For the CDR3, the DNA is TGTGCCATCAGTCGCTCTGGGGCCAACGTCCTGACTTTC.

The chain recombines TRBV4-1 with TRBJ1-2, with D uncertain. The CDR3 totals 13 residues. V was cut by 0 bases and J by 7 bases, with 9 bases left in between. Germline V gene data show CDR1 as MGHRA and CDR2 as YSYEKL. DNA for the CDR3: TGCGCCAGCAGCCAAGATTTGGGCCGTGGCTACACCTTC. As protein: CASSQDLGRGYTF.

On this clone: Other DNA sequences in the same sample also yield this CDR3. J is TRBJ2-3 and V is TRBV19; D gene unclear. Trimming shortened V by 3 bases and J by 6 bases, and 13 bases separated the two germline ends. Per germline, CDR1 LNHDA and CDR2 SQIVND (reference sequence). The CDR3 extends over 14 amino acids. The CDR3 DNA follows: TGTGCCAGTAGTATTAGACCCGGGTCCGATACGCAGTATTTT. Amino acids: CASSIRPGSDTQYF.